The rows below give T cell receptor beta chains drawn from one sample of a study of blood T cell repertoires in COVID-19. Here immunoSEQ multiplex PCR was the method, and the copy in TCRdb shows in-frame clones only, minus some. The repertoire holds some 350,000 clones, with 75% to 90% as singletons. Specimen: PBMCs or T cells enriched from blood (not recorded which). The receptors originated from a man between 18 and 35 years old who had recovered from COVID-19. CDR3s include the opening cysteine and the closing phenylalanine or tryptophan. Fields, in order: J gene, clone size, V gene, D gene, CDR3 DNA, CDR3 protein. D genes are given only for firm matches. Rows give clone size only sometimes, using once, few, many, or a class for an expanded clone.

j_call: TRBJ1-1
clone_size: NA
v_call: TRBV29-1
d_call: NA
cdr3_nt: TGCAGCGTTCACGGGGGACGCACTGAAGCTTTCTTT
cdr3_aa: CSVHGGRTEAFF

j_call: TRBJ1-4
clone_size: once
v_call: TRBV29-1
d_call: TRBD1
cdr3_nt: TGCAGCGTGCCCGGGACAGGGTTTGAAAAACTGTTTTTT
cdr3_aa: CSVPGTGFEKLFF

j_call: TRBJ2-5
clone_size: NA
v_call: TRBV5-4
d_call: TRBD2
cdr3_nt: TGTGCCAGCAGCTTGGGCAGCGGGGGACTACAAGAGACCCAGTACTTC
cdr3_aa: CASSLGSGGLQETQYF

j_call: TRBJ2-5
clone_size: NA
v_call: TRBV24-1
d_call: NA
cdr3_nt: TGTGCCACCAGCCGGGGAGGAGAGACCCAGTACTTC
cdr3_aa: CATSRGGETQYF

j_call: TRBJ2-1
clone_size: NA
v_call: TRBV7-7
d_call: NA
cdr3_nt: TGTGCCAGCAGCGCCGGCGGTGGGACTGGGTACAATGAGCAGTTCTTC
cdr3_aa: CASSAGGGTGYNEQFF

j_call: TRBJ1-5
clone_size: once
v_call: TRBV6-6
d_call: NA
cdr3_nt: TGTGCCAGCAGTCCACCCGGGACATCGAGCAATCAGCCCCAGCATTTT
cdr3_aa: CASSPPGTSSNQPQHF

j_call: TRBJ1-1
clone_size: NA
v_call: TRBV4-1
d_call: NA
cdr3_nt: TGCGCCAGCAGCCACCCTCGGGCGGGCACTGAAGCTTTCTTT
cdr3_aa: CASSHPRAGTEAFF

j_call: TRBJ2-5
clone_size: NA
v_call: TRBV6-4
d_call: TRBD1
cdr3_nt: TGTGCCAGCAGCCGGACAGGAGCAGAGACCCAGTACTTC
cdr3_aa: CASSRTGAETQYF

j_call: TRBJ1-2
clone_size: few
v_call: TRBV28
d_call: NA
cdr3_nt: TGTGCCAGCAGTCTTAACTACAGGGACTATGGCTACACCTTC
cdr3_aa: CASSLNYRDYGYTF

j_call: TRBJ1-5
clone_size: once
v_call: TRBV27
d_call: TRBD1
cdr3_nt: TGTGCCAGCAGTTTACGCGGGACAGGGGAGAGCAATCAGCCCCAGCATTTT
cdr3_aa: CASSLRGTGESNQPQHF

j_call: TRBJ2-7
clone_size: NA
v_call: TRBV5-1
d_call: NA
cdr3_nt: TGCGCCAGCAGACTTGATGCCGGGACAACAGAATACGAGCAGTACTTC
cdr3_aa: CASRLDAGTTEYEQYF

j_call: TRBJ2-1
clone_size: NA
v_call: TRBV7-8
d_call: NA
cdr3_nt: TGTGCCAGCAGCTTAGGTAACTTCGTCGATGAGCAGTTCTTC
cdr3_aa: CASSLGNFVDEQFF

j_call: TRBJ1-1
clone_size: once
v_call: TRBV19
d_call: NA
cdr3_nt: TGTGCCAGTAGTATAGGGAGGGACACTGAAGCTTTCTTT
cdr3_aa: CASSIGRDTEAFF

j_call: TRBJ1-5
clone_size: NA
v_call: TRBV28
d_call: TRBD1
cdr3_nt: TGTGCCAGCAGTCAAATTGGACAGGGGCCTAATCAGCCCCAGCATTTT
cdr3_aa: CASSQIGQGPNQPQHF

j_call: TRBJ1-6
clone_size: few
v_call: TRBV15
d_call: TRBD1
cdr3_nt: TGTGCCACCAGCAGAGGGGACAGAAATTCACCCCTCCACTTT
cdr3_aa: CATSRGDRNSPLHF

j_call: TRBJ2-7
clone_size: few
v_call: TRBV7-9
d_call: TRBD2
cdr3_nt: TGTGCCAGCAGCCCTATAGCGGGAGGGCACTCCTACGAGCAGTACTTC
cdr3_aa: CASSPIAGGHSYEQYF

j_call: TRBJ2-7
clone_size: once
v_call: TRBV4-3
d_call: TRBD1
cdr3_nt: TGCGCCAGCAGCCAAGGGGGGACAGGGGGTGTCGAGCAGTACTTC
cdr3_aa: CASSQGGTGGVEQYF

j_call: TRBJ2-7
clone_size: NA
v_call: TRBV7-8
d_call: TRBD1
cdr3_nt: TGTGCCAGCAGCTCCAGGGGGCAAGGCGAGCAGTACTTC
cdr3_aa: CASSSRGQGEQYF

j_call: TRBJ2-7
clone_size: NA
v_call: TRBV20-1
d_call: TRBD2
cdr3_nt: TGCAGTGCTAGTTCGGGGGGTCGGACCTCCTACGAGCAGTACTTC
cdr3_aa: CSASSGGRTSYEQYF

j_call: TRBJ2-2
clone_size: NA
v_call: TRBV5-6
d_call: NA
cdr3_nt: TGTGCCAGCAGCGAGGGGGACCCGAACACCGGGGAGCTGTTTTTT
cdr3_aa: CASSEGDPNTGELFF

j_call: TRBJ2-2
clone_size: NA
v_call: TRBV11-3
d_call: TRBD1
cdr3_nt: TGTGCCAGCAGCCTAGATTTACTGGGACAGCCGAACACCGGGGAGCTGTTTTTT
cdr3_aa: CASSLDLLGQPNTGELFF

j_call: TRBJ1-5
clone_size: NA
v_call: TRBV5-6
d_call: TRBD1
cdr3_nt: TGTGCCAGCAGTGACCGGGACAGCTTTCAGCCCCAGCATTTT
cdr3_aa: CASSDRDSFQPQHF

j_call: TRBJ1-5
clone_size: NA
v_call: TRBV19
d_call: NA
cdr3_nt: TGTGCCAGTAGTCAAGGACAACTTAGCAATCAGCCCCAGCATTTT
cdr3_aa: CASSQGQLSNQPQHF

j_call: TRBJ2-7
clone_size: NA
v_call: TRBV3-1/TRBV3-2
d_call: TRBD1
cdr3_nt: TGTGCCAGCAGCCCAATATTCCACAGGGGTCTCTACGAGCAGTACTTC
cdr3_aa: CASSPIFHRGLYEQYF

j_call: TRBJ2-2
clone_size: NA
v_call: TRBV7-3
d_call: NA
cdr3_nt: TGTGCCAGCAGAACAGGGAACACCGGGGAGCTGTTTTTT
cdr3_aa: CASRTGNTGELFF

j_call: TRBJ1-6
clone_size: NA
v_call: TRBV5-4
d_call: NA
cdr3_nt: TGTGCCAGCAGTATCGACGACAGGTCGAAGAACTTT
cdr3_aa: CASSIDDRSKNF

j_call: TRBJ1-2
clone_size: NA
v_call: TRBV9
d_call: NA
cdr3_nt: TGTGCCAGCAGCGAACGGCAGGGGTTCGGGGGCTACACCTTC
cdr3_aa: CASSERQGFGGYTF

j_call: TRBJ1-2
clone_size: NA
v_call: TRBV29-1
d_call: TRBD1
cdr3_nt: TGCAGCGCCGCGGACAGGGTACTCGGCTACACCTTC
cdr3_aa: CSAADRVLGYTF

j_call: TRBJ1-3
clone_size: few
v_call: TRBV4-2
d_call: NA
cdr3_nt: TGTGCCAGCAACAAAGAAGTGGCAGGAACGGTCGGAAACACCATATATTTT
cdr3_aa: CASNKEVAGTVGNTIYF

j_call: TRBJ2-2
clone_size: NA
v_call: TRBV27
d_call: NA
cdr3_nt: TGTGCCAGCAGTTACCAGGGACTCTCGAACACCGGGGAGCTGTTTTTT
cdr3_aa: CASSYQGLSNTGELFF

j_call: TRBJ2-1
clone_size: few
v_call: TRBV27
d_call: TRBD1
cdr3_nt: TGTGCCAGCAGTTTATCTCAAACCTTTGAGGCAGGGGGCGGCAATGAGCAGTTCTTC
cdr3_aa: CASSLSQTFEAGGGNEQFF

j_call: TRBJ2-7
clone_size: once
v_call: TRBV5-1
d_call: TRBD1
cdr3_nt: TGCGCCAGCAGAAACGGGACAGGGGTTTCCTACGAGCAGTACTTC
cdr3_aa: CASRNGTGVSYEQYF

j_call: TRBJ2-5
clone_size: NA
v_call: TRBV9
d_call: NA
cdr3_nt: TGTGCCAGCAGCGTGACTAGTGGAACAGAGACCCAGTACTTC
cdr3_aa: CASSVTSGTETQYF